This T cell receptor (beta chain) stems from a study of cytomegalovirus exposure and HLA in healthy donors. Points from the study as a whole: Both high specificity and high sensitivity reportedly marked the classifier's diagnosis of cytomegalovirus status. Across donors, sequencing depth was assumed by presence/absence analyses to be roughly uniform. About 87% or about 30% of the time was how often most TCR beta V segments were productive, according to an earlier analysis.

Primers included in the PCR were 60 Vbeta and 13 Jbeta primers. Clones were sequenced by immunoSEQ multiplex PCR, and TCRdb holds only the in-frame ones, with some missing. The sample has about 210,000 clones, under 85% seen once; the top ten hold around 9.6%. With respect to this clone: Its antigen remains unknown.

The CDR3 loop spans 15 amino acids. CDR1 and CDR2 (germline): SGHTA, FQGNSA. With V trimmed by 5 bases and J by 3 bases, 8 bases remained unmatched. This clonotype was sampled from a woman aged 45 to 65 in good health and CMV-seropositive. The sequencing sample was made of PBMCs. This chain joins TRBV7-2 and TRBJ1-2; 8 positions match TRBD1. The CDR3 reads CASSPFTDRDYGYTF. CDR3 nucleotides: TGTGCCAGCAGCCCCTTTACGGACAGGGACTATGGCTACACCTTC.